The rows below give T cell receptor beta chains drawn from one sample of a study of cytomegalovirus exposure and HLA in healthy donors. Measured with immunoSEQ multiplex PCR; TCRdb has only the in-frame clones, and not every one. The sample gives some 70,000 clones, about 82% of which show up once; about 3% is in the top ten. The sequencing sample was made of PBMCs. The receptor set was obtained from a man aged 30 to 39 in good health and CMV-seronegative. The CDR3 runs from the conserved cysteine through the conserved F or W. The D gene is left open where the match is weak.

j_call d_call v_call cdr3_aa
TRBJ2-3 TRBD2 TRBV27 CASSFSLASGRPARDTQYF
TRBJ2-2 TRBD1 TRBV7-3 CASSWDSYTGELFF
TRBJ2-7 NA TRBV25-1 CASSELTTGAYEQYF
TRBJ2-3 NA TRBV4-2 CASSPLLTDTQYF
TRBJ1-5 TRBD1 TRBV2 CASSEVGGGLSNQPQHF
TRBJ2-1 TRBD2 TRBV6-6 CASSSPAGGPWEQFF
TRBJ2-5 NA TRBV15 CATSRGPPGEETQYF
TRBJ2-2 TRBD1 TRBV5-5 CASSWPGQGVTGELFF
TRBJ2-3 TRBD2 TRBV7-3 CASSSGLATDTQYF
TRBJ1-5 NA TRBV9 CASSVGRTGNQPQHF
TRBJ2-1 TRBD2 TRBV7-3 CASSSSGLDEQFF
TRBJ2-1 TRBD1 TRBV5-4 CASSLTGGHEQFF
TRBJ1-4 NA TRBV7-9 CASGLRATNEKLFF
TRBJ2-7 NA TRBV4-2 CASSQETRGTHEQYF
TRBJ1-3 NA TRBV5-1 CASSLGGVENTIYF
TRBJ1-1 NA TRBV5-4 CASSPGGKNTEAFF
TRBJ2-2 NA TRBV11-2 CASSLGWRALGSRGELFF
TRBJ2-7 NA TRBV19 CASSADIYEQYF
TRBJ2-3 TRBD2 TRBV15 CATSRDLAPSGEDTDTQYF
TRBJ1-5 NA TRBV12-1 CASTSRVRQKYSNQPQHF
TRBJ2-7 TRBD1 TRBV5-5 CASRPGQGSAEQYF
TRBJ1-2 NA TRBV11-3 CASSLSYLYGYTF
TRBJ2-7 NA TRBV7-9 CASSPPRGWNEQYF
TRBJ2-1 NA TRBV4-3 CASSRNRQLSYNEQFF